Listed here is a single TCR beta chain. This record belongs to a study of blood T cell repertoires in COVID-19. About the research overall: Researchers got acute and convalescent COVID-19 samples from the United States, Italy and Spain. PBMCs, B-cell-depleted T cells, or T cells were the source of the cDNA or gDNA that made up the material.

Per the study methods: Counts of nucleated cells, estimated from reference gene primer amplification, were obtained. Only in-frame clones appear in the TCRdb table, and some are missing; sequencing was by immunoSEQ multiplex PCR. The V and J calls and clone size come from that table; D and trimming were worked out from the DNA. Of approximately 400,000 clones listed, more than 70% are singletons. The V end lost 2 bases, the J end lost 1 base, and 12 bases lay between the germline ends. The germline CDR1 and CDR2 sequences are SGHKS and YYEKEE (reference sequence). The CDR3 contains 15 residues. This TCR derives from a man aged 40-50 years with acute or convalescent COVID-19. The sequencing input was peripheral blood. The V gene is TRBV5-5, the J gene TRBJ2-5; D is uncertain. DNA of the CDR3: TGTGCCAGCAGCTTCCGTGGGCAAATCCAAGAGACCCAGTACTTC. This codes for CASSFRGQIQETQYF.